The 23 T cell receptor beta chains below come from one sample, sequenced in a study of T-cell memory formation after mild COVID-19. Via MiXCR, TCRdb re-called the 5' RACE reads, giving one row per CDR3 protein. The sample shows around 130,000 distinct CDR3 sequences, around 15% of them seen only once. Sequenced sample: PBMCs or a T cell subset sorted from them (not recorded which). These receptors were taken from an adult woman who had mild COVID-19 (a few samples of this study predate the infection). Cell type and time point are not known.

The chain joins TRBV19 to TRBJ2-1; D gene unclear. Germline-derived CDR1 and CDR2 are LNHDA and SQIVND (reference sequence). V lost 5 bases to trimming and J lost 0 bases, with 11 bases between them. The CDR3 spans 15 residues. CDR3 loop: CASSWQVSSYNEQFF. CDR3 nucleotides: TGTGCCAGTAGTTGGCAGGTGAGCTCCTACAATGAGCAGTTCTTC.

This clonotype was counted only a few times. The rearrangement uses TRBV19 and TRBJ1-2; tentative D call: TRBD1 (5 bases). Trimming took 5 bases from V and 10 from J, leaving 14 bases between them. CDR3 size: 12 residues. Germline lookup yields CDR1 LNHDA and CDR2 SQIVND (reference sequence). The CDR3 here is CASSYGTLLYTF. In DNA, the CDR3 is TGTGCCAGTAGTTACGGGACCCTTCTCTACACCTTC.

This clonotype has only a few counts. The CDR3 region has the DNA TGTGCCAGCAGCTACATAGCGGGAGGGACAGATACGCAGTATTTT. Amino acid sequence: CASSYIAGGTDTQYF. The V and J genes are TRBV7-2 and TRBJ2-3; 11 bases fit TRBD2. The ends lost 4 bases at V and 3 bases at J; junction bases unmatched: 3. The CDR3 is made up of 15 amino acids. The V gene's germline CDR1 is SGHTA and CDR2 FQGNSA.

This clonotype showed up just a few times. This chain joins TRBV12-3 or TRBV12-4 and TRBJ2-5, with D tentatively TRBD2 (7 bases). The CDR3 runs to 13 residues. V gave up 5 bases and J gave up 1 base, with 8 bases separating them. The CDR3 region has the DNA TGTGCCAGCAGTGCGGGGGCCCAAGAGACCCAGTACTTC. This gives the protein CASSAGAQETQYF.

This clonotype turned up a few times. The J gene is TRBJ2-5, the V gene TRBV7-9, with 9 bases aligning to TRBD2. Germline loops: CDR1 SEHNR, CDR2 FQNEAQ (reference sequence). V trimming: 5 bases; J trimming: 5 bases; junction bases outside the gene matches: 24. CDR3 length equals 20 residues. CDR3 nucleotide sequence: TGTGCCAGCAGCACTAGAAGCTCCGGGACTAGCTCTAACCCGGGGGAGACCCAGTACTTC. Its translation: CASSTRSSGTSSNPGETQYF.

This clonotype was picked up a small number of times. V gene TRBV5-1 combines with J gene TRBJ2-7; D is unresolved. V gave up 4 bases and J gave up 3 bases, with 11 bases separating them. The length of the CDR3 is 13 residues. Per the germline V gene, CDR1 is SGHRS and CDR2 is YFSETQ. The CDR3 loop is CASSPISSYEQYF. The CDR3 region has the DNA TGCGCCAGCAGCCCAATCTCCAGCTACGAGCAGTACTTC.

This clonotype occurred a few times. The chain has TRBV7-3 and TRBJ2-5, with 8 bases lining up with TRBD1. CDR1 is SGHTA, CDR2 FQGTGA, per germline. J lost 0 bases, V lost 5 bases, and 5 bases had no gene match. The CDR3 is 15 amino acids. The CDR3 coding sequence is TGTGCCAGCAGCCGCACAGGGGGTTACCAAGAGACCCAGTACTTC. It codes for CASSRTGGYQETQYF.

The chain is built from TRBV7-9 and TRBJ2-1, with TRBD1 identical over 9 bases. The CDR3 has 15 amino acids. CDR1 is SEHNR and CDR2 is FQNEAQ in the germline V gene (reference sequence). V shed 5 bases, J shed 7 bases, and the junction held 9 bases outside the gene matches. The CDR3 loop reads CASSVGQGTTNEQFF. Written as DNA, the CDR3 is TGTGCCAGCAGCGTAGGACAGGGGACTACAAATGAGCAGTTCTTC.

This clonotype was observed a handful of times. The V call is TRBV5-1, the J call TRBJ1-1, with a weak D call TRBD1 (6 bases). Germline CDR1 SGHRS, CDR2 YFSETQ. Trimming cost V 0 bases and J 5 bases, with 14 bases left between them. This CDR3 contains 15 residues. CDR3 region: CASSLAKGVWTEAFF. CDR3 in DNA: TGCGCCAGCAGCTTGGCCAAGGGGGTGTGGACTGAAGCTTTCTTT.

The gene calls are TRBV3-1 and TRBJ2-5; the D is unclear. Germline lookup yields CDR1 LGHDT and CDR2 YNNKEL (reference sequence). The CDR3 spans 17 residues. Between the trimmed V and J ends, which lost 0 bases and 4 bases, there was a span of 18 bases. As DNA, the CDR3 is TGTGCCAGCAGCCAAGAACCTTTAGGGCGTCTTCGAGAGACCCAGTACTTC. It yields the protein CASSQEPLGRLRETQYF.

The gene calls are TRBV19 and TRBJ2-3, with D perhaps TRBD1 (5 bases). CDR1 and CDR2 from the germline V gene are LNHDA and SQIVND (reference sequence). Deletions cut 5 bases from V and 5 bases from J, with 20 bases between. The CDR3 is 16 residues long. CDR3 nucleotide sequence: TGTGCCAGTAGTCTGCCGACAGTCCCTCGCGGAGATACGCAGTATTTT. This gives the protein CASSLPTVPRGDTQYF.

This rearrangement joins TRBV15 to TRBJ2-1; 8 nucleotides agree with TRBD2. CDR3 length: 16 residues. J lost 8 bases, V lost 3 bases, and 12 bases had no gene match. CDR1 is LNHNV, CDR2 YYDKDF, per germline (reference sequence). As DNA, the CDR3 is TGTGCCACCAGCAGCTACGAGGATAGCGGGATCGATGAGCAGTTCTTC. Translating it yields CATSSYEDSGIDEQFF. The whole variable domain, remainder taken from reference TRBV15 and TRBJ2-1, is DAMVIQNPRYQVTQFGKPVTLSCSQTLNHNVMYWYQQKSSQAPKLLFHYYDKDFNNEADTPDNFQSRRPNTSFCFLDIRSPGLGDTAMYLCATSSYEDSGIDEQFFGPGTRLTVL.

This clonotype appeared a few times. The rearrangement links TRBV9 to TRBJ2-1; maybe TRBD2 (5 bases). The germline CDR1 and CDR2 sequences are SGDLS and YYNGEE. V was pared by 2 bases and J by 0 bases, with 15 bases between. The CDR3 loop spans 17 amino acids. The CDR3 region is CASSVERSGFSYNEQFF. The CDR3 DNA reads TGTGCCAGCAGCGTGGAGAGATCGGGATTCTCCTACAATGAGCAGTTCTTC.

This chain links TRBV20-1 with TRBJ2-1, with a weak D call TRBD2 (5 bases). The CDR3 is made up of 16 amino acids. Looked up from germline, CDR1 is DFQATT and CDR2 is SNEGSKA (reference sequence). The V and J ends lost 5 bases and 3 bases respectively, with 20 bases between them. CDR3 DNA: TGCAGTGCTCCAAATCGCCTAGCAGCGGACTACAATGAGCAGTTCTTC. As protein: CSAPNRLAADYNEQFF.

The CDR3 nucleotides are TGTGCTAGTGGTTTTCTCTACGGGTCCTACGAGCAGTACTTC. This gives the protein CASGFLYGSYEQYF. V and J are TRBV12-5 and TRBJ2-7; D unclear. The germline V gene has CDR1 LGHNT and CDR2 FRNRAP. The CDR3 is made up of 14 amino acids. Between the trimmed V and J ends, which lost 3 bases and 1 base, there was a span of 10 bases.

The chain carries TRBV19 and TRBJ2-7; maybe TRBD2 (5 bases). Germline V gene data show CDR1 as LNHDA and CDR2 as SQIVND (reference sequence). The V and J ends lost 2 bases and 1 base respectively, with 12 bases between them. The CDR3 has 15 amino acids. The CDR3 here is CASSIRLAPSYEQYF. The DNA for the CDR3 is TGTGCCAGTAGTATACGCCTAGCCCCATCCTACGAGCAGTACTTC. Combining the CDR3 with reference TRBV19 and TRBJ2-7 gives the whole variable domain DGGITQSPKYLFRKEGQNVTLSCEQNLNHDAMYWYRQDPGQGLRLIYYSQIVNDFQKGDIAEGYSVSREKKESFPLTVTSAQKNPTAFYLCASSIRLAPSYEQYFGPGTRLTVT.

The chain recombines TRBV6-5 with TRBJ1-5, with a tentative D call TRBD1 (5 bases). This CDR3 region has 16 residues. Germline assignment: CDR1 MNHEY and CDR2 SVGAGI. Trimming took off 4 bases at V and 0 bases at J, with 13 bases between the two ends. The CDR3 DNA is TGTGCCAGCAGTTGGATCTGGGACGGTAGCAATCAGCCCCAGCATTTT. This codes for CASSWIWDGSNQPQHF.

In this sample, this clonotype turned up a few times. This CDR3 is CASSPDWNQETQYF. The CDR3, as DNA: TGTGCCAGCAGCCCTGACTGGAACCAAGAGACCCAGTACTTC. V and J are TRBV7-9 and TRBJ2-5; D remains ambiguous. Germline V CDR1 and CDR2: SEHNR, FQNEAQ (reference sequence). The CDR3 spans 14 residues. Trimming stripped 5 bases from V and 0 bases from J, with 10 bases between.

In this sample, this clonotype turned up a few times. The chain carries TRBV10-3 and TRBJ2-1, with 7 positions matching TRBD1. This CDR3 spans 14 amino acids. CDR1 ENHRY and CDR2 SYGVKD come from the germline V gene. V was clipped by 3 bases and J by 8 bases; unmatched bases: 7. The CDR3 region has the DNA TGTGCCATCAGTGACCCAGGGGGTAGACATGAGCAGTTCTTC. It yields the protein CAISDPGGRHEQFF.

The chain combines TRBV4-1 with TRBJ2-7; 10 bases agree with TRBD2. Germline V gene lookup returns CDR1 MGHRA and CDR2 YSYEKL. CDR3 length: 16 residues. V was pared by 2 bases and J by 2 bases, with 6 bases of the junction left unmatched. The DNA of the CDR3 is TGCGCCAGCAGCCAAATCCTAGCGGGAGATGCCTACGAGCAGTACTTC. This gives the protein CASSQILAGDAYEQYF.

CDR3 region: CASSWNGIEETQYF. CDR3 nucleotides: TGTGCCAGCAGCTGGAACGGGATTGAAGAGACCCAGTACTTC. The genes are TRBV7-9 and TRBJ2-5; perhaps TRBD2 as D (5 bases). This CDR3 has 14 amino acids. V gave up 4 bases and J gave up 3 bases, with 12 bases separating them. The V gene's germline CDR1 is SEHNR and CDR2 FQNEAQ (reference sequence). Using reference TRBV7-9 and TRBJ2-5 for the parts outside the CDR3, the full variable domain is DTGVSQNPRHKITKRGQNVTFRCDPISEHNRLYWYRQTLGQGPEFLTYFQNEAQLEKSRLLSDRFSAERPKGSFSTLEIQRTEQGDSAMYLCASSWNGIEETQYFGPGTRLLVL.

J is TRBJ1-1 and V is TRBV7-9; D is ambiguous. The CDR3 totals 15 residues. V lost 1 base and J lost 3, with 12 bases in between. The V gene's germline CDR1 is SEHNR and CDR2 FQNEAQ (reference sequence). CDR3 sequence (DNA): TGTGCCAGCAGCTTAGTAGAAGGTGGGGACACTGAAGCTTTCTTT. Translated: CASSLVEGGDTEAFF.

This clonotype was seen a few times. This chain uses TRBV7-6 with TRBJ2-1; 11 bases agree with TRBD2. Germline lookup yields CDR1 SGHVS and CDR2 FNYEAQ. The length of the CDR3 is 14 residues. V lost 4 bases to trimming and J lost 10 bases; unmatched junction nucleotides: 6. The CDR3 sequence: CASSSLAGGLEQFF. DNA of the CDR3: TGTGCCAGCAGCTCCCTAGCGGGAGGCCTGGAGCAGTTCTTC.